Below, one TCR beta chain is given with its context. Its antigen is as yet unknown. This entry is derived from a study of spatial heterogeneity in lung cancer. Points from the study as a whole: Resection saw ubiquitous expanded tumor TCRs appear in blood more than follow-up did.

A unique molecular identifier was attached to every TCR cDNA molecule. MiXCR was run by TCRdb on the 5' RACE reads, yielding one entry per CDR3 protein. Among more than 95,000 distinct CDR3 sequences listed, 9% to 15% were seen once. Time point given: blood at routine non-recurrence follow-up after resection. Whole RNA obtained from tumor, nontumor lung or frozen PBMC underwent sequencing without sorting. The CDR3 totals 15 residues. V shed 4 bases and J shed 0 bases, with 10 bases lying between them. Germline V gene lookup returns CDR1 KGHSH and CDR2 LQKENI. This clonotype originated in a male donor with early-stage non-small cell lung cancer. The source was PBMCs, collected at follow-up. This chain links TRBV18 with TRBJ2-1; D is possibly TRBD1 (6 bases). As DNA, the CDR3 is TGTGCCAGCTCACGAGGACAGAGCTCCTACAATGAGCAGTTCTTC. Translated: CASSRGQSSYNEQFF.